The text below deals with one T cell receptor (beta chain). The CDR3 contains 13 residues. Trimming shortened V by 4 bases and J by 8 bases, and 18 bases separated the two germline ends. Germline lookup yields CDR1 DFQATT and CDR2 SNEGSKA (reference sequence). TCRdb fed the RT-PCR reads into MiXCR, producing one record per CDR3 protein. The sample yields more than 550,000 distinct CDR3 sequences, 14% seen once. This rearrangement joins TRBV20-1 to TRBJ2-7, with D unclear. The sequencing input was memory CD4+ T cells from blood. This clonotype originated in a female donor in good health, serving as a healthy control. As DNA, the CDR3 is TGCAGTGCTAATGCGCACCCCACGGCTCAGCAGTACTTC. Amino acid sequence: CSANAHPTAQQYF.